A single sample is the source of the 15 T cell receptor beta chains below, sequenced in a study of resident and recirculating memory T cells in vitiligo. Repertoires were generated with immunoSEQ multiplex PCR, while TCRdb's copy carries only in-frame clones and drops some. The sample consists of around 70,000 clones, 90% to 95% of them appearing once. Input material: blood. These receptor sequences come from a male donor with vitiligo.

The chain uses TRBV5-6 and TRBJ2-1; D might be TRBD2 (6 bases). Germline V gene lookup returns CDR1 SGHDT and CDR2 YYEEEE. CDR3 size: 11 residues. V lost 1 base, J lost 10 bases, and 6 bases lay in between. CDR3 sequence reads: CASSLSGEQFF. The CDR3 DNA follows: TGTGCCAGCAGCTTGAGCGGGGAGCAGTTCTTC.

V usage is TRBV5-4 and J usage is TRBJ2-1, with TRBD1 as a possible D gene (7 bases). CDR3 length: 17 amino acids. Trimming left V 3 bases short and J 8 bases short, with 24 bases between. Looked up from germline, CDR1 is SGHNT and CDR2 is YYREEE (reference sequence). CDR3 amino acids: CASSSRPGGMRGDEQFF. The CDR3 region has the DNA TGTGCCAGCAGCTCCAGACCAGGGGGAATGAGGGGGGATGAGCAGTTCTTC.

The gene calls are TRBV7-3 and TRBJ2-3; D is possibly TRBD1 (6 bases). Germline V gene lookup returns CDR1 SGHTA and CDR2 FQGTGA. This CDR3 is 18 amino acids long. The V end lost 5 bases, the J end lost 4 bases, and 25 bases lay between the germline ends. The DNA for the CDR3 is TGTGCCAGCAGCCCAAGTAGCTATTACAGGGTCAGCGCAGATACGCAGTATTTT. It specifies CASSPSSYYRVSADTQYF.

The chain has TRBV18 and TRBJ1-5; TRBD1 matches at 7 bases. This CDR3 is 16 amino acids long. V lost 2 bases and J lost 3; bases outside the gene matches: 7. Germline loops: CDR1 KGHSH, CDR2 LQKENI. The CDR3 bases are TGTGCCAGCTCACCAGGACAGGTAGGAAACAATCAGCCCCAGCATTTT. Protein sequence: CASSPGQVGNNQPQHF.

This clone was recorded once. J is TRBJ2-1 and V is TRBV9, with 9 bases identical to TRBD1. The CDR3 runs to 16 residues. The germline V gene has CDR1 SGDLS and CDR2 YYNGEE. With V trimmed by 2 bases and J by 5 bases, 8 bases remained unmatched. The CDR3 loop is CASSVLPGQGNNEQFF. The CDR3 coding sequence is TGTGCCAGCAGCGTTTTACCGGGACAGGGTAACAATGAGCAGTTCTTC. Full variable domain (rest looked up from reference TRBV9 and TRBJ2-1): DSGVTQTPKHLITATGQRVTLRCSPRSGDLSVYWYQQSLDQGLQFLIQYYNGEERAKGNILERFSAQQFPDLHSELNLSSLELGDSALYFCASSVLPGQGNNEQFFGPGTRLTVL.

The V gene is TRBV10-3, the J gene TRBJ2-7; D uncertain. This CDR3 has 13 amino acids. Between the trimmed V and J ends, which lost 4 bases and 5 bases, there was a span of 12 bases. Germline CDR1 and CDR2: ENHRY and SYGVKD. In DNA, the CDR3 is TGTGCCATCAGTGTTCTAACCTTCGACGAGCAGTACTTC. This sequence encodes CAISVLTFDEQYF.

V is TRBV11-2 and J is TRBJ2-3, with 14 bases fitting TRBD2. In germline, CDR1 is SGHAT, CDR2 FQNNGV. V was clipped by 1 base and J by 3 bases; unmatched bases: 6. This CDR3 region has 18 residues. CDR3 sequence reads: CASSLVGTSGGVTDTQYF. The CDR3 DNA is TGTGCCAGCAGCTTAGTGGGGACTAGCGGGGGTGTAACAGATACGCAGTATTTT.

V gene TRBV7-8 combines with J gene TRBJ1-5, with TRBD1 as a possible D gene (6 bases). Per the germline V gene, CDR1 is SGHVS and CDR2 is FQNEAQ. The CDR3 has 16 amino acids. Trimming cost V 0 bases and J 5 bases, with 14 bases left between them. CDR3 coding DNA: TGTGCCAGCAGCTTAGCCCCGGGACAAGGAGATCAGCCCCAGCATTTT. Its protein is CASSLAPGQGDQPQHF.

This chain uses TRBV14 with TRBJ1-5; D gene uncertain. Germline assignment: CDR1 SGHDN and CDR2 FVKESK. Trimming cost V 3 bases and J 5 bases, with 8 bases left between them. The CDR3 spans 13 residues. CDR3 region: CASSQAGDQPQHF. The CDR3 coding sequence is TGTGCCAGCAGCCAGGCGGGTGATCAGCCCCAGCATTTT.

CDR3 sequence: CASSPYIRSYNSPLHF. CDR3 nucleotide sequence: TGTGCCAGCAGCCCTTATATCCGCTCCTATAATTCACCCCTCCACTTT. The chain uses TRBV7-2 and TRBJ1-6; D gene unclear. The germline V gene has CDR1 SGHTA and CDR2 FQGNSA. The CDR3 is 16 amino acids. Trimming removed 5 bases at V and 0 bases at J, with 11 bases between.

This clone is a singleton in its sample. The chain joins TRBV6-5 to TRBJ2-7; TRBD2 is a possible D gene (6 bases). V was cut by 2 bases and J by 4 bases, with 12 bases left in between. Germline V gene data show CDR1 as MNHEY and CDR2 as SVGAGI. This CDR3 spans 14 amino acids. CDR3 nucleotide sequence: TGTGCCAGCAGTTACGGAGCGGAGGGGTACGAGCAGTACTTC. It is translated as CASSYGAEGYEQYF.

This clone was seen once. The rearrangement links TRBV7-6 to TRBJ1-5; maybe TRBD1 (6 bases). Trimming removed 5 bases at V and 6 bases at J, with 17 bases between. The germline CDR1 and CDR2 sequences are SGHVS and FNYEAQ. The CDR3 is 15 amino acids. The CDR3 protein is CASSQSGGAGQPQHF. The CDR3 DNA follows: TGTGCCAGCAGCCAATCCGGGGGGGCGGGTCAGCCCCAGCATTTT.

The genes are TRBV27 and TRBJ1-4, with 9 bases identical to TRBD1. V dropped 5 bases and J dropped 4; count of bases not matched to a gene: 8. CDR1 is MNHEY and CDR2 is SMNVEV in the germline V gene (reference sequence). This CDR3 has 16 residues. For the CDR3, the DNA is TGTGCCAGCAGTGCCGGGACAGGGCTGTTTAATGAAAAACTGTTTTTT. It codes for CASSAGTGLFNEKLFF.

V usage is TRBV13 and J usage is TRBJ1-1, with 7 bases that match TRBD1. The ends lost 5 bases at V and 8 bases at J; junction bases unmatched: 5. Germline V gives CDR1 PRHDT, CDR2 FYEKMQ (reference sequence). The CDR3 sequence is 12 residues long. CDR3 protein: CASSPRTGEAFF. The CDR3 DNA is TGTGCCAGCAGCCCGAGGACAGGAGAAGCTTTCTTT.

This chain uses TRBV6-5 with TRBJ1-2; D possibly corresponds to TRBD1 (6 bases). The CDR3 has 12 amino acids. The V gene lost 5 bases and the J gene lost 6 bases, with 10 bases spanning the gap. Germline assignment: CDR1 MNHEY and CDR2 SVGAGI. CDR3 coding DNA: TGTGCCAGCAGTACGAGACAGGATGGCTACACCTTC. Its protein product is CASSTRQDGYTF.